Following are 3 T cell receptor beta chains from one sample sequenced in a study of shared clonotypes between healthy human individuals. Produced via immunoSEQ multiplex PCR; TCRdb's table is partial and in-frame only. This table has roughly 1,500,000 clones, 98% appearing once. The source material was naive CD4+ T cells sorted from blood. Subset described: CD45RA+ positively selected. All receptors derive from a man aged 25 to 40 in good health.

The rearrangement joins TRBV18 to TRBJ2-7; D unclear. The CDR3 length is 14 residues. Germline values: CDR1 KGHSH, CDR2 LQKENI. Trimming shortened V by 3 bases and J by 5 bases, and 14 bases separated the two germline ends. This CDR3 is CASSPPDHYHEQYF. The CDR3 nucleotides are TGTGCCAGCTCACCTCCGGACCATTACCACGAGCAGTACTTC.

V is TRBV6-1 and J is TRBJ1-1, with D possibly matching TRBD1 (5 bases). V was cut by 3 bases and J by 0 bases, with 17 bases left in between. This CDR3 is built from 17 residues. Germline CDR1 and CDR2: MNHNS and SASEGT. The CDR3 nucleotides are TGTGCCAGCAGTGAGTGGCCCGGGGGACCCCTGAACACTGAAGCTTTCTTT. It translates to CASSEWPGGPLNTEAFF.

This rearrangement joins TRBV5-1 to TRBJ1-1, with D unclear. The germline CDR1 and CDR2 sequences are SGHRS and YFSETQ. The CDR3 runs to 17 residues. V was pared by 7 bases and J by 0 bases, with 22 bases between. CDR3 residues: CASQNLLGMNMNTEAFF. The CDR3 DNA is TGCGCCAGCCAGAACCTATTGGGGATGAACATGAACACTGAAGCTTTCTTT.